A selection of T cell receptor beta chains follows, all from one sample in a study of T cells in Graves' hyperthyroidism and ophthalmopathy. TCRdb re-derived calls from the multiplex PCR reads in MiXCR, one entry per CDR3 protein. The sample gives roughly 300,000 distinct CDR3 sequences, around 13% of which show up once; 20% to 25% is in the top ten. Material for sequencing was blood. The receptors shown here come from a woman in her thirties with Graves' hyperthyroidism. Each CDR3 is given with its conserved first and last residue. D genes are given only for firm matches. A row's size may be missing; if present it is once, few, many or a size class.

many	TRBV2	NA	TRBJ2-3	CASSEQGSNTQYF	TGTGCCAGCAGTGAACAGGGGTCGAATACGCAGTATTTT
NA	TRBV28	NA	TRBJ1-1	CASSAPGDLTEAFF	TGTGCCAGCAGTGCACCGGGAGATTTAACTGAAGCTTTCTTT
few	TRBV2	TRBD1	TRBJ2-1	CASSARQGKLF	TGTGCCAGCAGTGCCCGACAGGGTAAGCTCTTC
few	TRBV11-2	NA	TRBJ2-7	CASSLGYSAEQYF	TGTGCCAGCAGCTTAGGATATTCGGCTGAGCAGTACTTC
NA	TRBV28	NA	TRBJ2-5	CASSFSGTRETQYF	TGTGCCAGCAGTTTCTCGGGTACAAGGGAGACCCAGTACTTC
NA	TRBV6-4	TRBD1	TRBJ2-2	CVSSLYPGQGFAGELFF	TGTGTCAGCAGTTTATATCCGGGACAGGGGTTTGCCGGGGAGCTGTTTTTT
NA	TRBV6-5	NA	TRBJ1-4	CASSYGLGSNEKLFF	TGTGCCAGCAGTTACGGTCTTGGGAGTAATGAAAAACTGTTTTTT
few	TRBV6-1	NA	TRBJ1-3	CASSQSPGSGNTIYF	TGTGCCAGCAGTCAATCCCCAGGGTCAGGAAACACCATATATTTT
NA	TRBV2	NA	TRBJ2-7	CASSEFIAYEQYF	TGTGCCAGCAGTGAATTCATAGCCTACGAGCAGTACTTC
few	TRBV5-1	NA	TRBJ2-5	CASSNGDRQETQYF	TGCGCCAGCAGCAATGGGGACCGACAAGAGACCCAGTACTTC
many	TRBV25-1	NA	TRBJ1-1	CASSDRADTEAFF	TGTGCCAGCAGTGATCGGGCCGACACTGAAGCTTTCTTT
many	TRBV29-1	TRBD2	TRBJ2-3	CSVGLAGLDTQYF	TGCAGCGTTGGACTAGCGGGTCTAGATACGCAGTATTTT
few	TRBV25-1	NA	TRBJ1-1	CASSGQGPAEAFF	TGTGCCAGCAGTGGCCAGGGCCCCGCTGAAGCTTTCTTT
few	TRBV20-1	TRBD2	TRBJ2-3	CSASGTSGITDTQYF	TGCAGTGCTTCCGGGACTAGCGGGATTACAGATACGCAGTATTTT
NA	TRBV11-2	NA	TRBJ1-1	CASSRRTVLLMNTEAFF	TGTGCCAGCAGCCGGAGGACGGTTCTACTCATGAACACTGAAGCTTTCTTT
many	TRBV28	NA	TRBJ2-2	CASRGTGDQEELFF	TGTGCCAGCAGGGGCACAGGAGATCAAGAGGAGCTGTTTTTT
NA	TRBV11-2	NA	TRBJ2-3	CASTHSPSTDTQYF	TGTGCCAGCACTCACTCGCCTAGCACAGATACGCAGTATTTT
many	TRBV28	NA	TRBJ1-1	CASIPSRGNTEAFF	TGTGCCAGCATTCCCAGCAGGGGGAACACTGAAGCTTTCTTT
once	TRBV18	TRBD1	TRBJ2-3	CAISGQSTDTQYF	TGTGCCATCTCGGGACAGAGCACAGATACGCAGTATTTT
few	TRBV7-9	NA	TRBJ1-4	CASSTVATNEKLFF	TGTGCCAGCAGCACGGTTGCAACTAATGAAAAACTGTTTTTT
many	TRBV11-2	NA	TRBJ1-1	CASSDLMGLSTEAFF	TGTGCCAGCAGCGATCTGATGGGGCTGAGCACTGAAGCTTTCTTT
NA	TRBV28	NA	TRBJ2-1	CAVSNEQFF	TGTGCCGTAAGCAATGAGCAGTTCTTC
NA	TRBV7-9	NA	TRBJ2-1	CASSFQRSNDEQFF	TGTGCCAGCAGCTTCCAGCGGAGTAACGATGAGCAGTTCTTC
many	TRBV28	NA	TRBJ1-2	CASSWGGGYGYTF	TGTGCCAGCAGCTGGGGAGGCGGCTATGGCTACACCTTC
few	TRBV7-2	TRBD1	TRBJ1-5	CASSPDRGQPQHF	TGTGCCAGCAGCCCGGACAGGGGTCAGCCCCAGCATTTT
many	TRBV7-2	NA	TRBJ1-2	CASSPDSSYGYTF	TGTGCCAGCAGCCCTGACAGTTCCTATGGCTACACCTTC
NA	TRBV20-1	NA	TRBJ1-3	CSVGSPQEGLHSGNTIYF	TGCAGTGTGGGCTCCCCACAGGAGGGGCTCCACTCTGGAAACACCATATATTTT
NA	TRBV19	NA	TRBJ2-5	CASKRRRVRLPPTPGTQYF	TGTGCCAGTAAGCGCCGGAGAGTTAGGCTGCCTCCAACTCCAGGGACCCAGTACTTC
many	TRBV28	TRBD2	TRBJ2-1	CASRGLAGGRRDEQFF	TGTGCCAGCCGGGGACTAGCGGGAGGCCGACGGGATGAGCAGTTCTTC
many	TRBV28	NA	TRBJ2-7	CASSSTGYEQYF	TGTGCCAGCAGCTCGACGGGCTACGAGCAGTACTTC
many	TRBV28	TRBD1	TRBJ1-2	CASTVGQGRWGYGYTF	TGTGCCAGCACCGTCGGACAGGGCAGATGGGGGTATGGCTACACCTTC
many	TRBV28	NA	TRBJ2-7	CASRPRGADRRSYEQYF	TGTGCCAGCAGGCCCCGGGGCGCGGATAGACGCTCCTACGAGCAGTACTTC
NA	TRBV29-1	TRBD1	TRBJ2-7	CSAWTGDEQYF	TGCAGCGCATGGACAGGGGACGAGCAGTACTTC
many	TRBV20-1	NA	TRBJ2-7	CSARQRGTLSYEQYF	TGCAGTGCTAGGCAGAGAGGGACCCTGTCCTACGAGCAGTACTTC
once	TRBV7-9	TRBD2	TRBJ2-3	CASSRGTSGSGDTQYF	TGTGCCAGCAGCCGGGGGACTAGCGGGAGTGGAGATACGCAGTATTTT
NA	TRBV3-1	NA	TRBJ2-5	CASSQPRGADRETQYF	TGTGCCAGCAGCCAACCCAGGGGGGCGGATAGAGAGACCCAGTACTTC
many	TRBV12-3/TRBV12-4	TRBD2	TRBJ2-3	CASSRLAGVIDTQYF	TGTGCCAGCAGTAGACTAGCGGGAGTCATAGATACGCAGTATTTT
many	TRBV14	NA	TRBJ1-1	CASSQDDKNTEAFF	TGTGCCAGCAGCCAGGATGACAAGAACACTGAAGCTTTCTTT
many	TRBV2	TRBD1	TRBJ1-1	CASSEDRIIGAFF	TGTGCCAGCAGTGAGGACAGGATAATCGGAGCTTTCTTT
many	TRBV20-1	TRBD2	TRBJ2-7	CSARDRTSGSGEQYF	TGCAGTGCTAGAGACCGTACTAGCGGGAGTGGTGAGCAGTACTTC
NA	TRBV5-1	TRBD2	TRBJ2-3	CASSVGLAGGPDTQYF	TGCGCCAGCAGCGTGGGACTAGCGGGAGGGCCTGATACGCAGTATTTT
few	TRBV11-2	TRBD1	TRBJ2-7	CASSSLQGVPDEQYF	TGTGCCAGCAGCTCCCTACAGGGGGTTCCGGACGAGCAGTACTTC
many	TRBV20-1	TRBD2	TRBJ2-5	CSAGEAGGPTQYF	TGCAGTGCTGGAGAGGCGGGAGGGCCCACCCAGTACTTC
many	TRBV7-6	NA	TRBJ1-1	CASSLIGGEAFF	TGTGCCAGCAGCTTAATCGGAGGTGAAGCTTTCTTT
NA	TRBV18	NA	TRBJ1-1	CASSRQRGVNTEAFF	TGTGCCAGCTCCCGACAAAGGGGGGTGAACACTGAAGCTTTCTTT
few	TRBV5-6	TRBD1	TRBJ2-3	CASSPYWTGSTDTQYF	TGTGCCAGCAGCCCCTACTGGACAGGGAGCACAGATACGCAGTATTTT
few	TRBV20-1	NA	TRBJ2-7	CSARVTIGNRDNKYEQYF	TGCAGTGCTAGAGTCACTATAGGGAATAGGGACAACAAATACGAGCAGTACTTC
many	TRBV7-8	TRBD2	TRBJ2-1	CASSLVASGSNNEQFF	TGTGCCAGCAGCTTAGTCGCTAGCGGGAGTAACAATGAGCAGTTCTTC
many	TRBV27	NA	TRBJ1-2	CASSLQGTPNYGYTF	TGTGCCAGCAGTTTACAGGGGACGCCTAACTATGGCTACACCTTC
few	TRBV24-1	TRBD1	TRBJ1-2	CATSDGLTLGQKIGYTF	TGTGCCACCAGTGACGGGTTAACCCTGGGACAGAAGATTGGCTACACCTTC
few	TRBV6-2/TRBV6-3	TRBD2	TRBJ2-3	CASKELAASTDTQYF	TGTGCCAGCAAGGAGCTAGCGGCTAGCACAGATACGCAGTATTTT
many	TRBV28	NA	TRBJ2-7	CASKFTVNYEQYF	TGTGCCAGCAAGTTTACAGTGAACTACGAGCAGTACTTC
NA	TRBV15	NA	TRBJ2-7	CAISRGTGTHTTYEQYF	TGTGCCATCAGCAGAGGGACGGGAACGCACACCACCTACGAGCAGTACTTC
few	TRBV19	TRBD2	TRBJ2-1	CASSATSDKYNEQFF	TGTGCCAGTTCAGCGACTAGCGATAAGTACAATGAGCAGTTCTTC